Described below is a single T cell receptor beta chain sequence and its context. This sample was included in a study of blood T cell dynamics during melanoma immunotherapy. At the level of the study: Standard first-line treatment here was pembrolizumab or nivolumab plus ipilimumab in metastatic melanoma.

Sequencing was performed with immunoSEQ multiplex PCR; in TCRdb, only in-frame clones are kept and a portion is missing. The sample lists around 13,000 clones, roughly 91% occurring once. This sample's time point: pre-treatment baseline. Samples come from before therapy and from week 3 after the first blockade cycle. Response was assessed by RECIST 1.1 at 12 weeks, except a couple of rapid progressors. CDR1 MRHNA and CDR2 SNTAGT come from the germline V gene. V dropped 5 bases and J dropped 6 bases, with 12 bases sitting between them. CDR3 length equals 13 residues. The sequence derives from a human donor with melanoma. V usage is TRBV6-4 and J usage is TRBJ2-3, with D possibly being TRBD2 (6 bases). The starting material was blood, obtained from a patient treated with checkpoint blockade. The CDR3 protein is CASSSTRGDTQYF. The CDR3 nucleotides are TGTGCCAGCAGTTCGACTAGAGGGGATACGCAGTATTTT.